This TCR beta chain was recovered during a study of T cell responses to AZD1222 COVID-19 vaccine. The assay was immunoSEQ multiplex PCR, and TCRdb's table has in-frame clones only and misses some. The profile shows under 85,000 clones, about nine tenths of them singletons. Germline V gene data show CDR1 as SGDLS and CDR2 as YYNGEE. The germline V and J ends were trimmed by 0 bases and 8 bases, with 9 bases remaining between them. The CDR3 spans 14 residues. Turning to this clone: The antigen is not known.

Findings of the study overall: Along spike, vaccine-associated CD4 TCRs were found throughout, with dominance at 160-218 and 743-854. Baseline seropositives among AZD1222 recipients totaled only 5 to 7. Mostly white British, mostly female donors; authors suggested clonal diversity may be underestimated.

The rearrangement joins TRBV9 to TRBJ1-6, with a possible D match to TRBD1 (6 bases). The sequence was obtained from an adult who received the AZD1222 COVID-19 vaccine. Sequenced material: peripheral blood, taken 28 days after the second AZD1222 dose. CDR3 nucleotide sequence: TGTGCCAGCAGCGTAGAACAGGGAGATTCACCCCTCCACTTT. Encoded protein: CASSVEQGDSPLHF.